These T cell receptor beta chains were read from a single sample in a study of blood T cell repertoires in COVID-19. TCRdb keeps only in-frame clones here, not all; method: immunoSEQ multiplex PCR. This table holds approximately 68,000 clones, 70% to 85% found once. The sample taken for sequencing was peripheral blood. These receptors were obtained from a woman in her forties or fifties with acute or convalescent COVID-19. CDR3s include the opening cysteine and the closing phenylalanine or tryptophan. The D gene is left open where the match is weak. Clone size is given for some rows only: seen once, a few or many times, or a class if the clone is expanded.

clone size	V gene	D gene	J gene	CDR3 protein	CDR3 DNA
many	TRBV2	TRBD1	TRBJ1-2	CASSPETGYINYGYTF	TGTGCCAGCAGTCCCGAGACAGGGTATATCAACTATGGCTACACCTTC
.	TRBV30	.	TRBJ1-2	CAWSVLGGYTF	TGTGCCTGGAGTGTACTAGGAGGCTACACCTTC
.	TRBV7-3	TRBD2	TRBJ2-3	CASSRTSGSSTDTQYF	TGTGCCAGCAGTCGCACAAGCGGGAGTAGCACAGATACGCAGTATTTT
.	TRBV6-5	.	TRBJ1-2	CASFVGPEGYTF	TGTGCCAGCTTTGTTGGTCCGGAGGGCTACACCTTC
.	TRBV9	.	TRBJ1-3	CASSVAGNTIYF	TGTGCCAGCAGCGTAGCAGGAAACACCATATATTTT
.	TRBV12-3/TRBV12-4	.	TRBJ2-2	CASSRGTGELFF	TGTGCCAGCAGTCGGGGCACCGGGGAGCTGTTTTTT
.	TRBV6-5	TRBD1	TRBJ1-1	CASSPGGLYAFF	TGTGCCAGCAGCCCAGGGGGACTTTACGCTTTCTTT
few	TRBV4-2	TRBD1	TRBJ2-3	CASSQAGTVSDTQYF	TGTGCCAGCAGCCAAGCCGGGACAGTGTCAGATACGCAGTATTTT
.	TRBV30	TRBD1	TRBJ1-2	CAWSFMGQANGYTF	TGTGCCTGGAGTTTCATGGGACAGGCCAATGGCTACACCTTC
.	TRBV7-2	.	TRBJ1-1	CASSLQHGARTEAFF	TGTGCCAGCAGCTTACAACACGGTGCGAGGACTGAAGCTTTCTTT
.	TRBV6-4	TRBD2	TRBJ2-1	CASSERTSANEQFF	TGTGCCAGCAGTGAGAGGACTAGCGCTAATGAGCAGTTCTTC
.	TRBV11-2	TRBD2	TRBJ2-5	CASSLYGGGGTQYF	TGTGCCAGCAGCTTATACGGGGGGGGTGGGACCCAGTACTTC
.	TRBV28	.	TRBJ2-7	CASSTNGQFYEQYF	TGTGCCAGCAGCACCAATGGACAGTTCTACGAGCAGTACTTC